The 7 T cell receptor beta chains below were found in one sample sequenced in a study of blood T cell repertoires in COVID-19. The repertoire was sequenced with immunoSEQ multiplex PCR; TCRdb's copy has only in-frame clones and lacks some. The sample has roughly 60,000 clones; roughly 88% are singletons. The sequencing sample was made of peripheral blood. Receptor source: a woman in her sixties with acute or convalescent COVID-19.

CDR3 protein: CASSPTVGNTEAFF. The CDR3 DNA follows: TGCGCCAGCAGCCCCACAGTAGGGAACACTGAAGCTTTCTTT. The rearrangement links TRBV5-1 to TRBJ1-1, with no clear D. The CDR3 runs to 14 residues. The ends were cut back, 4 bases at V and 1 base at J, with 11 bases in the middle. CDR1 is SGHRS and CDR2 is YFSETQ in the germline V gene. The entire variable domain, with the rest obtained from reference TRBV5-1 and TRBJ1-1, is as follows: KAGVTQTPRYLIKTRGQQVTLSCSPISGHRSVSWYQQTPGQGLQFLFEYFSETQRNKGNFPGRFSGRQFSNSRSEMNVSTLELGDSALYLCASSPTVGNTEAFFGQGTRLTVV.

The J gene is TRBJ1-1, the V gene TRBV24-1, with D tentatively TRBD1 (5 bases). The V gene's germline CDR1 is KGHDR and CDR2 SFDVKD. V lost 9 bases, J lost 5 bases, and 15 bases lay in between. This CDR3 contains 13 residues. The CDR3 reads CATRFGGGTEAFF. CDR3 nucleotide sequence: TGTGCCACCCGTTTCGGGGGAGGTACTGAAGCTTTCTTT.

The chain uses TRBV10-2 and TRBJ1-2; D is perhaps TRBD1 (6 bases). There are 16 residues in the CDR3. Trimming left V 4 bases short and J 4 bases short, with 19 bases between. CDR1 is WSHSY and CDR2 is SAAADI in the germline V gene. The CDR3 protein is CASSVRGTFQRYGYTF. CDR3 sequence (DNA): TGCGCCAGCAGTGTCCGTGGGACATTCCAACGCTATGGCTACACCTTC.

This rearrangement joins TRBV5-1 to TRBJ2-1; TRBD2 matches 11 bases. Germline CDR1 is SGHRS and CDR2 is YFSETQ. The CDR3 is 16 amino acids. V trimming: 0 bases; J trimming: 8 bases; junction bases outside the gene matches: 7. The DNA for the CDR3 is TGCGCCAGCAGCTTGGATAGCGGGGGGGCCAGCTATGAGCAGTTCTTC. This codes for CASSLDSGGASYEQFF.

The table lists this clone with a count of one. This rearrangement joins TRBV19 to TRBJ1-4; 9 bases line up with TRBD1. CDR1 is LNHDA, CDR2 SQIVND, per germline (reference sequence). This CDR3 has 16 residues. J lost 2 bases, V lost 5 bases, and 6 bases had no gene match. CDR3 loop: CASSRRDRATNEKLFF. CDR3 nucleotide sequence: TGTGCCAGTAGTCGTCGGGACAGGGCGACTAATGAAAAACTGTTTTTT. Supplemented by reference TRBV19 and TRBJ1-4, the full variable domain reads DGGITQSPKYLFRKEGQNVTLSCEQNLNHDAMYWYRQDPGQGLRLIYYSQIVNDFQKGDIAEGYSVSREKKESFPLTVTSAQKNPTAFYLCASSRRDRATNEKLFFGSGTQLSVL.

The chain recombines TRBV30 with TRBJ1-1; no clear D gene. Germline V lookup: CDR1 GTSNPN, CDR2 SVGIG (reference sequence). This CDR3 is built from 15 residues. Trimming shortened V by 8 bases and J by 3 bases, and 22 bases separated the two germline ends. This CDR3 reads CAQTIKRVRDTEAFF. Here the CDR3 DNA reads TGTGCCCAAACGATAAAGAGGGTTAGGGACACTGAAGCTTTCTTT.

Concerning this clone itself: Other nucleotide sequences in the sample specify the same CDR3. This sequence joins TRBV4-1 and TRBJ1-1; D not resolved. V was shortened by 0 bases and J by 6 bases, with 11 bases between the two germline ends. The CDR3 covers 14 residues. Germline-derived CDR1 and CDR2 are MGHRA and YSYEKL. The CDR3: CASSQDRGISEAFF. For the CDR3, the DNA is TGCGCCAGCAGCCAAGATCGAGGGATATCTGAAGCTTTCTTT.